These T cell receptor beta chains were read from a single sample in a study of blood T cell repertoires in COVID-19. The protocol was immunoSEQ multiplex PCR, while the TCRdb copy is restricted to in-frame clones and leaves out a portion. This repertoire shows almost 55,000 clones, around nine tenths found once; its top ten account for around 8.3%. Specimen: peripheral blood. These receptors originate from a middle-aged woman with active COVID-19. Both conserved end residues are part of each CDR3. Each record gives: J gene, V gene, CDR3 protein.

>TRBJ1-2|TRBV4-2
CASSQEAGQGYGYTF
>TRBJ2-7|TRBV11-2
CASSRDYEQYF
>TRBJ1-6|TRBV27
CASSLLGQGAGSPLHF
>TRBJ2-5|TRBV7-2
CASSPRGGGETQYF
>TRBJ2-1|TRBV25-1
CASSVTRGPGPSEQFF
>TRBJ2-3|TRBV7-2
CASSLPGGSTDTQYF
>TRBJ1-5|TRBV6-1
CASSERSAVSNQPQHF
>TRBJ2-4|TRBV12-5
CASGLELGKANIQYF
>TRBJ1-3|TRBV7-9
CASRPSGVSGNTIYF
>TRBJ1-1|TRBV19
CASSILVNTEAFF
>TRBJ2-3|TRBV3-1/TRBV3-2
CASSQDNRGGFTDTQYF
>TRBJ2-1|TRBV6-1
CASSDRGGYNEQFF
>TRBJ2-4|TRBV15
CATSRGTHRGIQYF
>TRBJ1-1|TRBV5-4
CASSLERAMNTEAFF
>TRBJ2-3|TRBV7-9
CASSLLSGYTQYF
>TRBJ1-3|TRBV7-8
CASSLGATVNSGNTIYF
>TRBJ1-5|TRBV10-3
CAISEGLDRRSNQPQHF
>TRBJ2-1|TRBV2
CASSARRGVPGQGAMHEQFF
>TRBJ2-3|TRBV18
CASSPPQGDTQYF
>TRBJ1-1|TRBV4-1
CASSQGDRGDTEAFF
>TRBJ2-1|TRBV5-1
CASSWSGGAGEQFF
>TRBJ1-2|TRBV7-3
CASSLPQDRPTNYGYTF
>TRBJ2-3|TRBV5-6
CASRRRPGLTTDTQYF
>TRBJ1-2|TRBV4-3
CASSQQGASGYTF